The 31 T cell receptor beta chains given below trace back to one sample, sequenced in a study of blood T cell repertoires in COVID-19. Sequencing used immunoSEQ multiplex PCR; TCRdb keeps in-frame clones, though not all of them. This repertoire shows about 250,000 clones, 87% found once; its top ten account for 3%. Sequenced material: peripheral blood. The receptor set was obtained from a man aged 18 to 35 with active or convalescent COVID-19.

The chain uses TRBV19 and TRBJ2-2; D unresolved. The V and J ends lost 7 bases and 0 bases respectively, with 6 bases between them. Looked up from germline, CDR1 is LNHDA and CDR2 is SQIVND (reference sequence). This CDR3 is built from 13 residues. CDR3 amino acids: CASKRSNTGELFF. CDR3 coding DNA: TGTGCCAGTAAACGGTCGAACACCGGGGAGCTGTTTTTT. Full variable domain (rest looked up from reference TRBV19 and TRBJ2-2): DGGITQSPKYLFRKEGQNVTLSCEQNLNHDAMYWYRQDPGQGLRLIYYSQIVNDFQKGDIAEGYSVSREKKESFPLTVTSAQKNPTAFYLCASKRSNTGELFFGEGSRLTVL.

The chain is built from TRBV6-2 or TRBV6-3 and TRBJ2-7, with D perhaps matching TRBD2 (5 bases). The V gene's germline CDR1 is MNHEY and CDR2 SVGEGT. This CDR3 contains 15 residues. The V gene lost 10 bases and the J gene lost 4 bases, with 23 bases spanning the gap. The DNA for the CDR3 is TGTGCCACCAGCCTGCACGGCAGGACTGAATACGAGCAGTACTTC. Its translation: CATSLHGRTEYEQYF.

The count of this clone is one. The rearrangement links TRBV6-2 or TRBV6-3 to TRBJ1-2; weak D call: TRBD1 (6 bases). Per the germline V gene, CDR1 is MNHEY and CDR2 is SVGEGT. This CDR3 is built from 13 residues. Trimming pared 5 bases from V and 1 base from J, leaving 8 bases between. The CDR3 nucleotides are TGTGCCAGCAGTGGACAGATTAACTATGGCTACACCTTC. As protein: CASSGQINYGYTF.

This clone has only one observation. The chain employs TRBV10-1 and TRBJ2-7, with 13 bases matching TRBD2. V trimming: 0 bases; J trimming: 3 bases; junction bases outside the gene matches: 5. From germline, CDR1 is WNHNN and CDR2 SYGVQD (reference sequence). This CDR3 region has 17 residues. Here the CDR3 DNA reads TGCGCCAGCAGTGAGTCTCAGGGACTAGCGGGGAGCTACGAGCAGTACTTC. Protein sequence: CASSESQGLAGSYEQYF.

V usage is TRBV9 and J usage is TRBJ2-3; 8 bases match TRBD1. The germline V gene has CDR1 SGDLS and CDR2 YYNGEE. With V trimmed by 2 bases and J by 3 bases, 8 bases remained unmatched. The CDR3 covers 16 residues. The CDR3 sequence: CASSVNRGLGTDTQYF. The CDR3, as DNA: TGTGCCAGCAGCGTGAACAGGGGGTTGGGGACAGATACGCAGTATTTT. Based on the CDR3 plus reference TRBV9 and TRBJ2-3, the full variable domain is DSGVTQTPKHLITATGQRVTLRCSPRSGDLSVYWYQQSLDQGLQFLIQYYNGEERAKGNILERFSAQQFPDLHSELNLSSLELGDSALYFCASSVNRGLGTDTQYFGPGTRLTVL.

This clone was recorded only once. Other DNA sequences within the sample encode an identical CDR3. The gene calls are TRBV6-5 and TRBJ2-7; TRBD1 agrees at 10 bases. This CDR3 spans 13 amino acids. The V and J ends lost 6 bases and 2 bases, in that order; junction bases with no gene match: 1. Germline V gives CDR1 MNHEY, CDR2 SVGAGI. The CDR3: CASRDRGPYEQYF. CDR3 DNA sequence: TGTGCCAGCAGAGACAGGGGGCCCTACGAGCAGTACTTC.

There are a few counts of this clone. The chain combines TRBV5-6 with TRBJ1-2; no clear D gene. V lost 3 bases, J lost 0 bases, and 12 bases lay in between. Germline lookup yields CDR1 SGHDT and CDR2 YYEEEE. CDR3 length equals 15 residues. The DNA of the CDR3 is TGTGCCAGCAGCTGGGGAGCTAAAGCTAACTATGGCTACACCTTC. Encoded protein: CASSWGAKANYGYTF.

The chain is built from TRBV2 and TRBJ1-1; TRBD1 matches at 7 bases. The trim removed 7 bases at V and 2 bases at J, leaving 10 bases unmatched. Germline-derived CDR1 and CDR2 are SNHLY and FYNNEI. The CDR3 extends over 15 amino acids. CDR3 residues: CASMTGRGANTEAFF. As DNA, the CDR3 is TGTGCCAGCATGACCGGCAGGGGGGCTAACACTGAAGCTTTCTTT.

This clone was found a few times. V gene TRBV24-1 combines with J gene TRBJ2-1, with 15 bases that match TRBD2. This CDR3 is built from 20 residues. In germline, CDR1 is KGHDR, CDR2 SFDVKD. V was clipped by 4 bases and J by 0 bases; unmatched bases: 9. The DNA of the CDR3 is TGTGCCACCAGTGAGCCTAGGACTAGCGGGAGGGCCCCCTCCTACAATGAGCAGTTCTTC. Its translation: CATSEPRTSGRAPSYNEQFF.

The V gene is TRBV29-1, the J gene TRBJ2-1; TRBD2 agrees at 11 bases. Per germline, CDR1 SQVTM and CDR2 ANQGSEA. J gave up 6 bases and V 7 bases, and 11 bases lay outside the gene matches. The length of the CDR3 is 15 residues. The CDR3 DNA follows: TGCAGCGCCCACCTTACTAGCGGGAGCCCCAATGAGCAGTTCTTC. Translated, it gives CSAHLTSGSPNEQFF.

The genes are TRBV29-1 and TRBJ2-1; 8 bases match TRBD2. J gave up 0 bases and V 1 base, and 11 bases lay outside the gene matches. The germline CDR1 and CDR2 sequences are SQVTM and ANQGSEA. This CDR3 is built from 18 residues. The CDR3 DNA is TGCAGCGTTGAAGGCGTCGCGAGCGGGGGCTACTCCTACAATGAGCAGTTCTTC. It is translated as CSVEGVASGGYSYNEQFF.

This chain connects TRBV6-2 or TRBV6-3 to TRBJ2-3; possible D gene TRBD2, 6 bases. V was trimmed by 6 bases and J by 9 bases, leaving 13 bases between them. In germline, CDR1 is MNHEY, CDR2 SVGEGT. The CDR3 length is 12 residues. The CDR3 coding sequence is TGTGCCAGCAGCCAAATAGCGGAGACGCAGTATTTT. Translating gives CASSQIAETQYF.

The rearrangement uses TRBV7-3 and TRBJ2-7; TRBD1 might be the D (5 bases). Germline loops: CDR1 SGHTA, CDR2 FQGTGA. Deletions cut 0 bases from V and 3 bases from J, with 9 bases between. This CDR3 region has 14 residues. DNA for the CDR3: TGTGCCAGCAGCTTAACCCCAGGGAACTACGAGCAGTACTTC. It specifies CASSLTPGNYEQYF.

The CDR3 sequence: CASTVGGEKLPLHF. DNA of the CDR3: TGTGCCAGCACGGTAGGGGGGGAGAAGCTGCCCCTCCACTTT. The chain employs TRBV28 and TRBJ1-6; D may be TRBD1 (6 bases). The CDR3 totals 14 residues. Trimming took off 7 bases at V and 13 bases at J, with 20 bases between the two ends. The germline V gene has CDR1 MDHEN and CDR2 SYDVKM.

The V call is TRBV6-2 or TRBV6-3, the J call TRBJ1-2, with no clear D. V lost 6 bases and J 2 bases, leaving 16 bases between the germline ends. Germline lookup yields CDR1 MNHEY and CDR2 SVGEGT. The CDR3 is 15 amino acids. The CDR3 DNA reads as TGTGCCAGCAGCAGGCCGGGAGAGAGAAACTATGGCTACACCTTC. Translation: CASSRPGERNYGYTF.

The CDR3 nucleotides read TGCGCCAGCAGCCAAGAGAGGACAGGGTTGAGTGAAGCTTTCTTT. It translates to CASSQERTGLSEAFF. V is TRBV4-3 and J is TRBJ1-1; 8 bases are shared with TRBD1. Trimming removed 0 bases from V and 7 bases from J; junction bases left unmatched: 7. Germline-derived CDR1 and CDR2 are LGHNA and YSLEER. CDR3 size: 15 residues.

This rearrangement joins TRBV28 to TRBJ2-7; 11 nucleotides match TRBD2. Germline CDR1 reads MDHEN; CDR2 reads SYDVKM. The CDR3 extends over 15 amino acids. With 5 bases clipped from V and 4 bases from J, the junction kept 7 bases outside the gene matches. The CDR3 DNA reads TGTGCCAGCAGTCGACTAGCGGGACGGCTTTACGAGCAGTACTTC. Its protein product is CASSRLAGRLYEQYF.

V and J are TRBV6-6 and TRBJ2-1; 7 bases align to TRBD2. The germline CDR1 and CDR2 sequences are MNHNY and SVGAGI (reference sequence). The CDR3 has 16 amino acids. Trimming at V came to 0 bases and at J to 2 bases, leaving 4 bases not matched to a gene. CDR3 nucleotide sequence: TGTGCCAGCAGTTACTCGGGAGGGGCGGCCTACAATGAGCAGTTCTTC. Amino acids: CASSYSGGAAYNEQFF.

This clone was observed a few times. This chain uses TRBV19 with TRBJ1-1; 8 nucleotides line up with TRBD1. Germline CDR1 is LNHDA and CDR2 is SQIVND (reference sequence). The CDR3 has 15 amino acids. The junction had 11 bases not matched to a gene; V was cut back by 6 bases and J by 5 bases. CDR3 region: CASSMDRAWGTEAFF. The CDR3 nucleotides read TGTGCCAGTAGCATGGACAGGGCCTGGGGTACTGAAGCTTTCTTT.

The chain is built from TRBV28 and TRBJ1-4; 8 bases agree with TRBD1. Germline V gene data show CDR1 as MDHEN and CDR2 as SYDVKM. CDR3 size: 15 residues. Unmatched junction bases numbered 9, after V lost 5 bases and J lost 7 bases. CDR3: CASSDSGTGSEKLFF. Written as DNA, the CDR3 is TGTGCCAGCAGTGATAGTGGGACAGGCTCTGAAAAACTGTTTTTT.

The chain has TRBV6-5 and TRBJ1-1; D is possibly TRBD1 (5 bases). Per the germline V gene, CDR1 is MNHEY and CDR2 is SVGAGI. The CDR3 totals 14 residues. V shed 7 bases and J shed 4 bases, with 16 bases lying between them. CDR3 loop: CASNRDSDSTEAFF. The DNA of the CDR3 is TGTGCCAGCAATAGAGACAGCGACTCCACTGAAGCTTTCTTT.

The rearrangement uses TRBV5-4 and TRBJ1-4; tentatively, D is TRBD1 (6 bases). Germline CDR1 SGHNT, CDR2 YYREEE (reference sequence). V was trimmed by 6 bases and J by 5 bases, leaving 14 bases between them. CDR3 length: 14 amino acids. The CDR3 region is CASTRGGTNEKLFF. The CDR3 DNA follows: TGTGCCAGCACCCGGGGAGGGACAAATGAAAAACTGTTTTTT.

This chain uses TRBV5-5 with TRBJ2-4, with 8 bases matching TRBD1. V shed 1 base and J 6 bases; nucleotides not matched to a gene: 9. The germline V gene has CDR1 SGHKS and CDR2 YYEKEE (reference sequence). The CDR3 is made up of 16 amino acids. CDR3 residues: CASSLTLGQGRNIQYF. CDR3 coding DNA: TGTGCCAGCAGCTTGACCCTCGGACAGGGCAGAAACATTCAGTACTTC.

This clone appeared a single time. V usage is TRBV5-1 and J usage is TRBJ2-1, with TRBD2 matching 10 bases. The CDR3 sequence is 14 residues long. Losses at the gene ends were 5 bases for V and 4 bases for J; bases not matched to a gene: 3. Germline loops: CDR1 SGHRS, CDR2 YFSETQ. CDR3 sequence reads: CASSLAGEYNEQFF. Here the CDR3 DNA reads TGCGCCAGCAGTCTAGCGGGAGAGTACAATGAGCAGTTCTTC.

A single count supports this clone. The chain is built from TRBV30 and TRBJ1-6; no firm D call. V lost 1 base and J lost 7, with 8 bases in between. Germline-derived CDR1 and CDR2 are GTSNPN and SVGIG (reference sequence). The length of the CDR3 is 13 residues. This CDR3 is CAWSAGSNSPLHF. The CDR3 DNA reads TGTGCCTGGAGTGCGGGTTCGAATTCACCCCTCCACTTT.

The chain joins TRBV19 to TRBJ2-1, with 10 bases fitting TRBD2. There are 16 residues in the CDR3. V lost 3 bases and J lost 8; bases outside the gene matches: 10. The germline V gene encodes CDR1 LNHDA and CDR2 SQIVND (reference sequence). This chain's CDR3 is CASSMSSLAGEDEQFF. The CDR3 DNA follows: TGTGCCAGTAGTATGTCGTCGCTAGCGGGAGAGGATGAGCAGTTCTTC.

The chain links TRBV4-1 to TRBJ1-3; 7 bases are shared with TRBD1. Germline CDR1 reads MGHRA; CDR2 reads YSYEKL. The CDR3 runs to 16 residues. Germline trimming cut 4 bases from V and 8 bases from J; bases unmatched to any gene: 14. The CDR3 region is CASSLHGQVPLDTIYF. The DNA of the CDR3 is TGCGCCAGCAGCCTACATGGACAGGTCCCCTTGGACACCATATATTTT.

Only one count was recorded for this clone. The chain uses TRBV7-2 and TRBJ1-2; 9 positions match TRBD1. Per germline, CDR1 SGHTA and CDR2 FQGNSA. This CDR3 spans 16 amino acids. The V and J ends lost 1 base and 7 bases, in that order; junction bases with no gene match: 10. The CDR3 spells CASSLGSPGTGFGYTF. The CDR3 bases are TGTGCCAGCAGCTTAGGGAGTCCCGGGACAGGGTTTGGCTACACCTTC.

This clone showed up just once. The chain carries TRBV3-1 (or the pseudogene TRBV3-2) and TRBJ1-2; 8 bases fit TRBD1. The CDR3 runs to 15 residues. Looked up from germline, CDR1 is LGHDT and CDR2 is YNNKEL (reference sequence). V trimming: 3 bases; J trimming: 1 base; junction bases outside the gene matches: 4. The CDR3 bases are TGTGCCAGCAGCCACCGAGGACAGGGTAACTATGGCTACACCTTC. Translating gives CASSHRGQGNYGYTF.

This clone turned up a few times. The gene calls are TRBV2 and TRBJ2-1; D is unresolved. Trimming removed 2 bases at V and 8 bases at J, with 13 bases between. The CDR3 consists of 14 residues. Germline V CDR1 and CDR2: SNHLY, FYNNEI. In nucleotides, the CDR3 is TGTGCCAGCAGTGAATCTCCGGGTGTCGATGAGCAGTTCTTC. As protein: CASSESPGVDEQFF.

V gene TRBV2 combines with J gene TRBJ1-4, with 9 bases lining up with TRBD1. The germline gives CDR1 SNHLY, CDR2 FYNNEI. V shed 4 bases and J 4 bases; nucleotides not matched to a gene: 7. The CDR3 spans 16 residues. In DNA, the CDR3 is TGTGCCAGCAGTGGACAGGGGGGAACACTTAATGAAAAACTGTTTTTT. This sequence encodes CASSGQGGTLNEKLFF.